Detailed here is one T cell receptor beta chain. The target of this receptor is not known. The sample holds no much larger clone one base away, and base qualities are not on file. The entry originates in a study of cytomegalovirus exposure and HLA in healthy donors (dated by TCRdb to about 2017). Background for the entire study: An earlier analysis of around 600 of the donors reported roughly 270 Gb of sequence data and around 110 million unique TCR beta sequences from about 179 million T cells. Roughly 300 gigabases of sequencing data and 70 million to 85 million unique TCR sequences were included in an early release covering over 600 HLA-typed donors. Of the 398 genotyped donors, roughly 80% fell in the genetic ancestry cluster associated with self-reported Caucasian donors. The aim of the study was to test whether cataloging public T cell receptors could identify signatures of past pathogen exposure. The study profiled the T cell repertoires of 500 to 800 subjects by immunosequencing and related them to cytomegalovirus serostatus. Along with the roughly 700-subject first cohort, a separate validation cohort of some 130 different subjects was used. The study combined high-throughput TCR immunosequencing, statistical association of individual TCRs with disease status, and machine learning to predict cytomegalovirus infection status. A later analysis re-examined previously published TCR beta repertoires from more than 550 donors and added high-resolution HLA genotyping to investigate patterns of TCR occurrence. Rather than drawing on any new phenotypic data, the later analysis identified candidate immune exposures from TCR beta sequences and the way those sequences occurred across donors. An earlier analysis of several hundred of the donors applied high-throughput TCR beta sequencing to assess whether each TCR beta V gene segment acted as functional or pseudogenic. Donor age, sex, ethnicity and CMV serostatus were compiled together with the repertoire data. A later genetic analysis used genome-wide SNP genotypes for 398 of the 666 donors, treating that subset as a discovery cohort. All discovery cohort repertoires had been generated using a single sequencing platform. HLA typing included class I and class II loci at four-digit resolution. The number of typed donors differed by locus: 629-630 for A, B, C, DRB1 and DQB1; roughly 510 for DQA1; around 610 for DPA1; and roughly 450 for DPB1. Roughly 5 DR-DQ haplotypes were handled as single units for association and clustering, since linkage in the cohort was strong. On average, approximately 250,000 unique TCR beta nucleotide sequences were sequenced per donor among some 420 genotyped donors of the cohort, with approximately 18% of those sequences being non-productive.

CDR3 length: 14 amino acids, cysteine to phenylalanine. CDR3 DNA is the only sequence kept; it has 42 bases, read in frame from the first base. The germline V gene gives CDR1 as MGHRA and CDR2 as YSYEKL. For this chain, trimming is 6 bases at the V end and 2 bases at the J end, and the number of junction bases without a gene match is 4. The library was generated by the immunoSEQ multiplex PCR assay. A mixture of 60 forward primers for TCR Vbeta segments and 13 reverse primers for TCR Jbeta segments was used in the multiplex PCR. The CDR3 region of rearranged TCR beta genes was amplified from genomic DNA with a multiplex PCR assay. On the Illumina HiSeq System, the amplified TCR beta libraries were sequenced as 87-base-pair reads. Concerning the study's data processing: A later analysis counted approximately 74 million unique TCR beta chains across the roughly 700 repertoires, and roughly 10 million of these chains were shared by at least two donors. To remove PCR and sequencing errors, raw reads were error-corrected and collapsed into unique sequences using a nearest-neighbor algorithm that merged closely related sequences. V, D and J gene segments were assigned by aligning CDR3 sequences to IMGT reference sequences. For a sequence to be retained, a match of at least six nucleotides to both a V gene segment and a J gene segment was required. A rearrangement was called productive if the CDR3 had no stop codons and remained in frame with V and J, and every other rearrangement was called non-productive. Following IMGT convention, CDR3 was defined as the stretch from the second conserved V-encoded cysteine up to the conserved J-encoded phenylalanine. The earlier analysis of some 580 of the donors excluded any sequence lacking an unambiguous match to a single V gene segment. In an earlier analysis of almost 600 of the donors, a V segment was called functional when productive rearrangements were above 56.7%, and segregating when the standard deviation between donors exceeded 5%. A statistical classification framework was built to diagnose cytomegalovirus status from the catalog of TCR beta chain sequences. In a later analysis, V and J genes were assigned by comparing TCR nucleotide sequences against IMGT/GENE-DB human TR gene sequences. The TCRdist pipeline was used in a later analysis to assign CDR3 sequences and most-parsimonious VDJ recombination scenarios. In a later analysis, each TCR beta chain was defined by its CDR3 amino acid sequence together with its V-gene family, and reads without a unique V-gene family were excluded. A later analysis removed several hundred highly shared, low-generation-probability nucleotide sequences to deal with suspected cross-contamination and a sequencing artifact. For each public chain, a later analysis derived a clonal expansion index from normalized ranks of inferred template counts within each repertoire. Generation probabilities in a later analysis came from a VDJ recombination model fitted to out-of-frame rearrangements, and those results were checked against IGoR. In a later analysis, TCR-TCR, TCR-HLA and TCR-CMV co-occurrence was scored with hypergeometric tests, and a repertoire-size bias correction was applied to TCR pairs. To estimate false discovery rates, a later analysis permuted the HLA or CMV assignments 20 times. A later analysis grouped co-occurring TCRs with DBSCAN, adding TCRdist sequence similarity when clustering within HLA-allele-positive subsets. Co-occurrence clustering excluded repertoires with fewer than 30,000 or more than 120,000 public chains, plus five with anomalous nucleotide sharing. What TCRdb holds here is the immuneACCESS table cut down to in-frame rearrangements. Part of the clones is not present; checked against another copy, under half of the missing clones reflect an unresolved V gene, and the others are unexplained. V, J and clone size reflect that table, while D and trimming were determined from the DNA. This sample gives around 160,000 clones in total; under 85% of them show up just once. The top ten constitute around 7% of the sample.

The study at large found these results: Over 15 rarely observed V segments, including chromosome 9 orphons, were excluded from the earlier analysis of about 600 of the donors because counts were too low. The study listed 150 to 200 TCR beta chains as associated with cytomegalovirus. It was suggested by the authors that the approach could potentially be generalized to other disease states and immunological phenotypes. CMV serostatus was the only immune exposure information available for the cohort. HLA typing was unavailable for some donors at each locus, so association tests used only the typed subset. In a later analysis, TCR association rates were found to vary across HLA loci, with the most associated TCRs seen for DRB1 alleles and the fewest for HLA-C alleles. At a false discovery rate of 0.05, a later analysis linked around 17,000 TCR beta sequences to specific HLA alleles. Presence/absence analyses assumed roughly uniform sequencing depth across donors, an assumption that may not hold. A few of the identified cytomegalovirus-associated TCR beta chains were confirmed in vitro to be specific for cytomegalovirus antigens. In a later analysis, most CMV-associated TCR beta chains were found to appear HLA-restricted, with HLA associations seemingly driven largely by CMV exposure. Correlated functional status among segregating V segments might reflect linkage disequilibrium, but an unknown experimental factor could not be ruled out. A further reported finding was that TCR beta sequences accurately predicted the HLA-A and HLA-B alleles for most subjects in the first cohort. According to a later analysis, parvovirus B19, influenza, CMV and Epstein-Barr virus appeared linked to several top co-occurrence clusters. Compared with equally common non-associated chains, HLA-associated TCR beta chains in a later analysis were more clonally expanded and had lower generation probabilities. The cohort was sequenced for TCR beta chains only, and without alpha or paired-chain data the features that could be detected were limited. The classifier was reported to diagnose cytomegalovirus status with high specificity and sensitivity in both the original cohort and the validation cohort. A cluster of highly shared sequence variants was judged likely to be a technical artifact of the sequencing pipeline. Some IMGT-functional V segments, including TRBV6-2 and TRBV6-3, could not be told apart with the 87-base-pair reads, so those segments were excluded. Most TCR sequences were observed very rarely across donors, whereas some public TCRs were present in many individuals. In a later genetic analysis, a missense DCLRE1C variant was associated with V-gene and J-gene trimming of TCR beta chains, and the association was replicated in an independent cohort. When HLA alleles, especially DR and DQ, strongly co-occurred, TCR associations were difficult to assign to individual alleles. An earlier analysis of around 600 of the donors showed that most TCR beta V segments appeared in productive rearrangements either about 90% or about 30% of the time, which broadly matched IMGT annotations. A later genetic analysis reported fewer N-insertions in productive TCRs among donors in an Asian-associated ancestry cluster than the roughly 620-donor mean.

The cohort was made up of approximately 700 healthy bone marrow donors. All cohort members were sampled while nominally healthy, although unrecorded immune exposures were likely present. The donor was CMV seropositive and belonged to the group of over 250 seropositive cohort members. Each donor provided a peripheral blood sample, and peripheral blood mononuclear cells were used for TCR beta sequencing. The Qiagen DNeasy Blood Extraction Kit was used to extract genomic DNA from the blood cell samples. This chain joins TRBV4-1 to TRBJ2-7, and 10 junctional nucleotides match TRBD1. The TCR was taken from a woman in her 40s in good health and CMV-seropositive. The sequencing input was PBMCs. At the DNA level, the sequence is TGCGCCAGCAGGCCGGGGACAGGGGCCTACGAGCAGTACTTC. This sequence encodes CASRPGTGAYEQYF.